The 28 T cell receptor beta chains below all came from one sample that was sequenced in a study of cytomegalovirus exposure and HLA in healthy donors. PCR primers comprised 60 Vbeta and 13 Jbeta primers. The repertoire was sequenced with immunoSEQ multiplex PCR; TCRdb's copy has only in-frame clones and lacks some. Of about 180,000 clones listed, 75% to 90% are singletons. Sequencing was performed on PBMCs. All receptors come from a girl between 5 and 17 years old in good health and CMV-seropositive.

The V and J genes are TRBV10-1 and TRBJ2-1, with 9 bases that match TRBD2. With 7 bases clipped from V and 7 bases from J, the junction kept 5 bases outside the gene matches. The CDR3 consists of 13 residues. The germline V gene has CDR1 WNHNN and CDR2 SYGVQD (reference sequence). CDR3 in amino acids: CASNGGRGNEQFF. DNA of the CDR3: TGCGCCAGCAACGGCGGGAGGGGGAATGAGCAGTTCTTC.

For this clone: At one end the junction does not follow the germline gene, possibly because of a read error. V is TRBV5-6 and J is TRBJ2-5; maybe TRBD1 (6 bases). From germline, CDR1 is SGHDT and CDR2 YYEEEE. The CDR3 is made up of 15 amino acids. The CDR3 protein is CASSSQGTVQKTQYF. CDR3 nucleotide sequence: TGTGCCAGCAGCTCACAGGGCACCGTCCAAAAGACCCAGTACTTC.

This chain joins TRBV5-1 and TRBJ1-1; D uncertain. The CDR3 loop spans 14 amino acids. V was trimmed by 2 bases and J by 1 base, leaving 9 bases between them. Germline assignment: CDR1 SGHRS and CDR2 YFSETQ. The CDR3 DNA reads as TGCGCCAGCAGCTTTTTGCAGTCGAACACTGAAGCTTTCTTT. It is translated as CASSFLQSNTEAFF.

A remark on this clone: Different DNA sequences within this sample yield the same CDR3. The chain employs TRBV5-4 and TRBJ1-1, with D hard to call. The V end lost 0 bases, the J end lost 1 base, and 7 bases lay between the germline ends. Germline assignment: CDR1 SGHNT and CDR2 YYREEE (reference sequence). The CDR3 is made up of 14 amino acids. The CDR3 sequence: CASSLVAENTEAFF. In DNA form, the CDR3 reads TGTGCCAGCAGCTTGGTGGCAGAGAACACTGAAGCTTTCTTT. The variable domain in full, with the rest retrieved from reference TRBV5-4 and TRBJ1-1, is ETGVTQSPTHLIKTRGQQVTLRCSSQSGHNTVSWYQQALGQGPQFIFQYYREEENGRGNFPPRFSGLQFPNYSSELNVNALELDDSALYLCASSLVAENTEAFFGQGTRLTVV.

This chain links TRBV19 with TRBJ2-7, with 14 bases lining up with TRBD2. This CDR3 region has 17 residues. The V and J ends lost 4 bases and 4 bases, in that order; junction bases with no gene match: 9. Germline CDR1 reads LNHDA; CDR2 reads SQIVND (reference sequence). CDR3 DNA sequence: TGTGCCAGTAGTAAAAAGGGACTAGCGGGAGTATCATACGAGCAGTACTTC. It specifies CASSKKGLAGVSYEQYF.

The chain uses TRBV21-1 and TRBJ2-5; the table's TRBD2 call for D was not verified on the DNA. TRBV21-1 is a pseudogene. The CDR3 extends over 14 amino acids. CDR3 coding DNA: TGTGCCAGCAGCTCCATCAGCGGGAGTGAGACCCAGTACTTC. Residues: CASSSISGSETQYF.

The rearrangement joins TRBV15 to TRBJ2-7; D might be TRBD2 (6 bases). The CDR3 has 17 residues. The V end lost 2 bases, the J end lost 2 bases, and 19 bases lay between the germline ends. Germline assignment: CDR1 LNHNV and CDR2 YYDKDF (reference sequence). The CDR3 loop is CATSRRNRLGGTYEQYF. CDR3 coding DNA: TGTGCCACCAGCAGACGCAACCGACTGGGGGGTACCTACGAGCAGTACTTC.

V and J are TRBV28 and TRBJ1-2, with no clear D. From germline, CDR1 is MDHEN and CDR2 SYDVKM. V was shortened by 3 bases and J by 8 bases, with 10 bases between the two germline ends. The CDR3 runs to 12 residues. The CDR3 loop is CASSLKALGYTF. The CDR3, as DNA: TGTGCCAGCAGTTTGAAAGCGTTGGGCTACACCTTC.

J is TRBJ1-2 and V is TRBV5-1; D not certain. The germline CDR1 and CDR2 sequences are SGHRS and YFSETQ. CDR3 length: 17 residues. Trimming shortened V by 0 bases and J by 2 bases, and 17 bases separated the two germline ends. The CDR3 DNA follows: TGCGCCAGCAGCTTGGATACAGCTTTTTCCACAAACTATGGCTACACCTTC. Translation gives CASSLDTAFSTNYGYTF.

The chain employs TRBV5-8 and TRBJ2-7; 9 nucleotides agree with TRBD1. CDR3 length: 15 residues. V was pared by 2 bases and J by 3 bases, with 6 bases of the junction left unmatched. Per the germline V gene, CDR1 is SGHTS and CDR2 is YDEGEE. The CDR3: CASSLRWGQGYEQYF. Written as DNA, the CDR3 is TGTGCCAGCAGCTTACGCTGGGGACAGGGCTACGAGCAGTACTTC.

CDR3 sequence: CASSPRGPGGYTF. As DNA, the CDR3 is TGTGCCAGCAGTCCCAGAGGGCCGGGTGGCTACACCTTC. This chain uses TRBV6-5 with TRBJ1-2; D not certain. Trimming pared 5 bases from V and 7 bases from J, leaving 14 bases between. The CDR3 is 13 residues long. Germline values: CDR1 MNHEY, CDR2 SVGAGI.

The genes are TRBV5-8 and TRBJ2-3; 7 bases fit TRBD1. CDR1 and CDR2 from the germline V gene are SGHTS and YDEGEE. This CDR3 is 13 amino acids long. The J segment lost 0 bases and the V segment lost 7 bases, leaving 2 bases of the junction unmatched. The CDR3 region is CASRDSSTDTQYF. The CDR3 DNA reads TGTGCCAGCCGGGACAGTAGCACAGATACGCAGTATTTT.

The table lists this clone with a few counts. This sequence joins TRBV6-4 and TRBJ2-3, with 7 positions matching TRBD1. The CDR3 loop spans 15 amino acids. Trimming at V came to 4 bases and at J to 1 base, leaving 5 bases not matched to a gene. CDR1 and CDR2 (germline): MRHNA, SNTAGT. CDR3 in DNA: TGTGCCAGCAGTGCGACAGGGAAAGGCACAGATACGCAGTATTTT. Encoded protein: CASSATGKGTDTQYF.

The gene calls are TRBV5-4 and TRBJ1-1; 12 bases are a match to TRBD1. The V and J ends lost 4 bases and 0 bases, in that order; junction bases with no gene match: 10. CDR1 and CDR2 from the germline V gene are SGHNT and YYREEE (reference sequence). This CDR3 has 18 residues. The CDR3, as DNA: TGTGCCAGCAGCGTTTCCGGGACAGGGGGCCCGCTGAACACTGAAGCTTTCTTT. The encoded protein is CASSVSGTGGPLNTEAFF.

This clone occurred once. The CDR3 loop reads CASRGDSEAFF. CDR3 coding DNA: TGTGCCAGCAGGGGAGACTCGGAAGCTTTCTTT. This chain joins TRBV6-5 and TRBJ1-1, with D unresolved. V was pared by 6 bases and J by 8 bases, with 10 bases between. The CDR3 is made up of 11 amino acids. CDR1 and CDR2 from the germline V gene are MNHEY and SVGAGI.

The CDR3 coding sequence is TGTGCCAGCAGTACAAGGGGGGGGGATGCTTTCTTT. Amino acid sequence: CASSTRGGDAFF. This chain connects TRBV6-1 to TRBJ1-1, with D maybe TRBD1 (6 bases). Germline CDR1 and CDR2: MNHNS and SASEGT. This CDR3 is 12 amino acids long. V gave up 5 bases and J gave up 11 bases, with 15 bases separating them.

V gene TRBV27 combines with J gene TRBJ2-5; 10 bases are shared with TRBD2. CDR1 and CDR2 from the germline V gene are MNHEY and SMNVEV (reference sequence). V was pared by 2 bases and J by 3 bases, with 6 bases of the junction left unmatched. CDR3 length: 16 amino acids. This CDR3 is CASSLRLAGAEETQYF. Written as DNA, the CDR3 is TGTGCCAGCAGTTTAAGGCTAGCGGGAGCCGAAGAGACCCAGTACTTC.

The V gene is TRBV12-5, the J gene TRBJ2-5, with 7 bases aligning to TRBD2. Losses at the gene ends were 7 bases for V and 5 bases for J; bases not matched to a gene: 19. Germline assignment: CDR1 LGHNT and CDR2 FRNRAP. The CDR3 is made up of 17 amino acids. The CDR3 DNA reads as TGTGCTAGTGCCAACTACGGGGCGGGAGAGGCGCGGGAGACCCAGTACTTC. Its translation is CASANYGAGEARETQYF.

The chain is built from TRBV2 and TRBJ1-1, with a weak D call TRBD1 (6 bases). The V gene lost 7 bases and the J gene lost 3 bases, with 12 bases spanning the gap. The CDR3 loop spans 13 amino acids. In germline, CDR1 is SNHLY, CDR2 FYNNEI. CDR3 nucleotide sequence: TGTGCCAGCATAAGGGGGGGCGACACTGAAGCTTTCTTT. It yields the protein CASIRGGDTEAFF.

This clone has only a few counts. The chain couples TRBV30 to TRBJ1-2; no clear D gene. This CDR3 is built from 11 residues. V dropped 4 bases and J dropped 7 bases, with 10 bases sitting between them. CDR1 is GTSNPN, CDR2 SVGIG, per germline (reference sequence). Here the CDR3 reads CAWNGVGGYTF. The CDR3 region has the DNA TGTGCCTGGAACGGGGTCGGTGGCTACACCTTC.

V usage is TRBV30 and J usage is TRBJ2-4; D is possibly TRBD1 (5 bases). CDR3 length: 17 residues. Trimming left V 2 bases short and J 0 bases short, with 17 bases between. CDR1 and CDR2 (germline): GTSNPN, SVGIG (reference sequence). CDR3 sequence (DNA): TGTGCCTGGAGTACCCTGACAGAGAGTGAAGCCAAAAACATTCAGTACTTC. Translation: CAWSTLTESEAKNIQYF.

The chain joins TRBV5-6 to TRBJ1-1, with a weak D call TRBD1 (5 bases). The CDR3 loop spans 15 amino acids. Trimming removed 1 base from V and 3 bases from J, with 13 bases in between. The germline gives CDR1 SGHDT, CDR2 YYEEEE. In nucleotides, the CDR3 is TGTGCCAGCAGCTTGCTGTCAGGGAGGGACACTGAAGCTTTCTTT. Translated, it gives CASSLLSGRDTEAFF.

The rearrangement joins TRBV18 to TRBJ2-1; TRBD2 agrees at 14 bases. Trimming at V came to 3 bases and at J to 3 bases, leaving 4 bases not matched to a gene. This CDR3 is built from 17 residues. In germline, CDR1 is KGHSH, CDR2 LQKENI. In nucleotides, the CDR3 is TGTGCCAGCTCACCGCGGACTAGCGGGAGGAACTACAATGAGCAGTTCTTC. Its translation: CASSPRTSGRNYNEQFF.

The V call is TRBV10-2, the J call TRBJ2-1; 8 bases line up with TRBD2. J lost 8 bases, V lost 5 bases, and 11 bases had no gene match. This CDR3 is built from 15 residues. Germline V gives CDR1 WSHSY, CDR2 SAAADI. The CDR3 nucleotides are TGCGCCAGCAGTAGTGGACTAGCTTCTGTCCATGAGCAGTTCTTC. Translating gives CASSSGLASVHEQFF.

This clone came up once. In nucleotides, the CDR3 is TGTGCCAGCAGCTTAACAGGGAGAGGGCTGAGAGGCAATCAGCCCCAGCATTTT. It specifies CASSLTGRGLRGNQPQHF. The gene calls are TRBV7-8 and TRBJ1-5; tentative D call: TRBD1 (6 bases). V dropped 2 bases and J dropped 2 bases, with 19 bases sitting between them. There are 18 residues in the CDR3. From germline, CDR1 is SGHVS and CDR2 FQNEAQ. Full variable domain (missing parts from reference TRBV7-8 and TRBJ1-5): GAGVSQSPRYKVAKRGQDVALRCDPISGHVSLFWYQQALGQGPEFLTYFQNEAQLDKSGLPSDRFFAERPEGSVSTLKIQRTQQEDSAVYLCASSLTGRGLRGNQPQHFGDGTRLSIL.

CDR3 loop: CASSQDITGLAGEQYF. DNA of the CDR3: TGCGCCAGCAGCCAAGATATTACGGGACTAGCGGGTGAGCAGTACTTC. The J gene is TRBJ2-7, the V gene TRBV4-3; 12 nucleotides line up with TRBD2. Germline loops: CDR1 LGHNA, CDR2 YSLEER. The V segment lost 0 bases and the J segment 7 bases; nucleotides outside the gene matches: 7. The CDR3 has 16 residues.

The chain is built from TRBV30 and TRBJ1-5; possibly TRBD1 for D (6 bases). The CDR3 totals 16 residues. Germline V gives CDR1 GTSNPN, CDR2 SVGIG (reference sequence). V dropped 0 bases and J dropped 2 bases, with 14 bases sitting between them. The CDR3 sequence is CAWSVGRGGGNQPQHF. CDR3 bases: TGTGCCTGGAGTGTAGGCAGGGGTGGTGGCAATCAGCCCCAGCATTTT.

Only one count was recorded for this clone. The chain employs TRBV19 and TRBJ2-1; 9 positions match TRBD2. Germline CDR1 and CDR2: LNHDA and SQIVND (reference sequence). The V gene end was trimmed by 5 bases and the J gene end by 2 bases; junction bases not matched to a gene: 7. The CDR3 runs 16 residues. The DNA of the CDR3 is TGTGCCAGTAGTCAACGACTAGCGGCCGCCTACAATGAGCAGTTCTTC. This translates into CASSQRLAAAYNEQFF.